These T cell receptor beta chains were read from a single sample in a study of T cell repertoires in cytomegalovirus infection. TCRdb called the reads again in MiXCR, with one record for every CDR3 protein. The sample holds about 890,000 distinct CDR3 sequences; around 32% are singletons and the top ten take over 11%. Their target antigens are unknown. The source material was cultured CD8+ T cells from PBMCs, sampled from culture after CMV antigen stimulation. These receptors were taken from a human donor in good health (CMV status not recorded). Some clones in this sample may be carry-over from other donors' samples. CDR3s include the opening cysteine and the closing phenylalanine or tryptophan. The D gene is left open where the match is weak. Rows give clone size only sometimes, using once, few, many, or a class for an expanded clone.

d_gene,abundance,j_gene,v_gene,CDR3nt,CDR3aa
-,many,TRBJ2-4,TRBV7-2,TGTGCCAGCAGCTTATGGGGGGTAGCATCGGGTTTTGGGATAAACATTCAGTACTTC,CASSLWGVASGFGINIQYF
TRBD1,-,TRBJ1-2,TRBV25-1,TGTGCCAGCAAGGAAGGAGGGGGCGTCTATGGCTACACCTTC,CASKEGGGVYGYTF
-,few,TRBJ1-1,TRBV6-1,TGTGCCAGCGGATCGTGGTTGGGGGAGAACACTGAAGCTTTCTTT,CASGSWLGENTEAFF
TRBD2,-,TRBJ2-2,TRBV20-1,TGCAGTGCCACCCCAACTAGCGGCATCCACACCGGGGAGCTGTTTTTT,CSATPTSGIHTGELFF
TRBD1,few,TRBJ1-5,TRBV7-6,TGTGCCAGCAGCCTCGGGACAGGGGGCGAATATAGCAATCAGCCCCAGCATTTT,CASSLGTGGEYSNQPQHF
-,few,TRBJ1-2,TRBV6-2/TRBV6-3,TGTGCCACCACAGACAGCTTCTATGGCTACACCTTC,CATTDSFYGYTF
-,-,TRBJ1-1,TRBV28,TGTGCCAGCAGTTTAGACCAGTTAACATCTGAAGCTTTCTTT,CASSLDQLTSEAFF
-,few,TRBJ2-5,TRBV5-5,TGTGCCAGCAGCCTCGACTGGAAAGAGACCCAGTACTTC,CASSLDWKETQYF
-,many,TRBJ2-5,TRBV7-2,TGTGCCAGCAGCGTAGGACACACACTCCCCCAAGAGACCCAGTACTTC,CASSVGHTLPQETQYF
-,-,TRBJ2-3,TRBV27,TGTACCAGCAGTCATAGGACAGATACGCAGTATTTT,CTSSHRTDTQYF
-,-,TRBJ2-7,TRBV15,TGTGCCACCAGCTGGGGCGAGGGCTCCTACGAGCAGTACTTC,CATSWGEGSYEQYF
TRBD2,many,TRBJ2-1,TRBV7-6,TGTGCCAGCAGCTCAACTAGCGGGGGGGCCCATGAGCAGTTCTTC,CASSSTSGGAHEQFF
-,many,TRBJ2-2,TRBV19,TGTGCCAGTAGTATTGGAGGCGGGGAGCTGTTTTTT,CASSIGGGELFF
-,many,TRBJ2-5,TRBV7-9,TGTGCCAGCAGTCGCCGGACAGTCCAAGAGACCCAGTACTTC,CASSRRTVQETQYF
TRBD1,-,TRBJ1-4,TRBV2,TGTGCCAGCAGGGGGACAGCCGCTAATGAAAAACTGTTTTTT,CASRGTAANEKLFF
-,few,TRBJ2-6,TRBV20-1,TGCAGTGCTAGAGGGACAGACTCTGGGGCCAACGTCCTGACTTTC,CSARGTDSGANVLTF
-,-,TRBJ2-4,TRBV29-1,TGCAGCGCAAAGGAAGGGGTCGGGGCCAAAAACATTCAGTACTTC,CSAKEGVGAKNIQYF
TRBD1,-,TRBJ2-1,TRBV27,TGTGCCAGCAGTTCCCCCGGGACAGGGGGCCACAATGAGCAGTTCTTC,CASSSPGTGGHNEQFF
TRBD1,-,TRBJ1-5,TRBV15,TGTGCCACCAGCGCAGACAGGGACAACAATCAGCCCCAGCATTTT,CATSADRDNNQPQHF
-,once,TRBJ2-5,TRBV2,TGTGCCAGCAGTGAAATGCCAGGGCTAGAGACCCAGTACTTC,CASSEMPGLETQYF
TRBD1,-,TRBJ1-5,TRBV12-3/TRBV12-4,TGTGCCAGCAGTTTTAGGTATGAGGGACAGGCCTATAGCAATCAGCCCCAGCATTTT,CASSFRYEGQAYSNQPQHF
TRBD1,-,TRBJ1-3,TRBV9,TGTGCCAGCAGCGTAGCCCTAAGACAGGGGGCTGGAAACACCATATATTTT,CASSVALRQGAGNTIYF
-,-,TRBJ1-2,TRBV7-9,TGTGTAACTGTAGGAGGGCTCCTGCGGGGCTACACCTTC,CVTVGGLLRGYTF
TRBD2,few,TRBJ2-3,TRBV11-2,TGTGCCAGCAGCTCACGGGCGTGGACTAGCGGCACAGATACGCAGTATTTT,CASSSRAWTSGTDTQYF
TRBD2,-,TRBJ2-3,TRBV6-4,TGTGCCAGCAGTTATGGACTAGCTGGGACAGATACGCAGTATTTT,CASSYGLAGTDTQYF
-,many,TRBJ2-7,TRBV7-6,TGTGCCAGCAGGCCAGGGGATTCCTACGAGCAGTACTTC,CASRPGDSYEQYF
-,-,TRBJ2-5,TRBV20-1,TGCAGTGCTAGAGGCCCCACCGGGGAGGCGTTTTTAGACCAAGAGACCCAGTACTTC,CSARGPTGEAFLDQETQYF
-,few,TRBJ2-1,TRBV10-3,TGTGCCATCAGGATGGGGGGCAATGAGCAGTTCTTC,CAIRMGGNEQFF
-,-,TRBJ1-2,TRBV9,TGTGCCACCGAGAGGGCCCGCCATGGCTACACCTTC,CATERARHGYTF
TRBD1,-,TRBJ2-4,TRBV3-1,TGTGCCAGCTGGCCGGGACAGGGGACCCTTCAGTACTTC,CASWPGQGTLQYF
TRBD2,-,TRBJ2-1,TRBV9,TGTGCCAGCAGCCCGCCAGCGGGGGCGAATGAGCAGTTCTTC,CASSPPAGANEQFF
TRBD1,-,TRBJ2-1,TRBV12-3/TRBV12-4,TGTGCCAGCAGTTTACCCAGGGGGCAGGTGAAAGAGCAGTTCTTC,CASSLPRGQVKEQFF
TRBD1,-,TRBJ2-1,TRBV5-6,TGTGCCAGCAGCGGGGGGACAGGGGTATACAATGAGCAGTTCTTC,CASSGGTGVYNEQFF
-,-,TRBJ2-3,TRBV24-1,TGTGCCACCAGCAGGGGAGGAGGCACAGATACGCAGTATTTT,CATSRGGGTDTQYF
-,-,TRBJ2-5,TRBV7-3,TGTGCCAGCAGCTTCCGGACAGAGGTAAAGGAAGAGACCCAGTACTTC,CASSFRTEVKEETQYF
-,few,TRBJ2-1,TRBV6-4,TGTGCCAGCAGTGACGATGGGGGTGAGCAGTTCTTC,CASSDDGGEQFF
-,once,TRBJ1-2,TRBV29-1,TGCAGCGTTGAGCCCGTCCGGGACCATGGCTACACCTTC,CSVEPVRDHGYTF
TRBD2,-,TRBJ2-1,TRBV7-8,TGTGCCAGCCAAAAAAGCGGGGGGGCCTCCTACAATGAGCAGTTCTTC,CASQKSGGASYNEQFF
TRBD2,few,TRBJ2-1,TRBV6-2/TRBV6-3,TGTGCCAGCAGACCCCTAGCGGGGGGATACAATGAGCAGTTCTTC,CASRPLAGGYNEQFF
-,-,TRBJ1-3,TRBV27,TGTGCCAGCAGTTTATCGGCTGGAGGAAACACCATATATTTT,CASSLSAGGNTIYF
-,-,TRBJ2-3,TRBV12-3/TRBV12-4,TGTGCCAGCCTGGGTTCTATCGATACGCAGTATTTT,CASLGSIDTQYF